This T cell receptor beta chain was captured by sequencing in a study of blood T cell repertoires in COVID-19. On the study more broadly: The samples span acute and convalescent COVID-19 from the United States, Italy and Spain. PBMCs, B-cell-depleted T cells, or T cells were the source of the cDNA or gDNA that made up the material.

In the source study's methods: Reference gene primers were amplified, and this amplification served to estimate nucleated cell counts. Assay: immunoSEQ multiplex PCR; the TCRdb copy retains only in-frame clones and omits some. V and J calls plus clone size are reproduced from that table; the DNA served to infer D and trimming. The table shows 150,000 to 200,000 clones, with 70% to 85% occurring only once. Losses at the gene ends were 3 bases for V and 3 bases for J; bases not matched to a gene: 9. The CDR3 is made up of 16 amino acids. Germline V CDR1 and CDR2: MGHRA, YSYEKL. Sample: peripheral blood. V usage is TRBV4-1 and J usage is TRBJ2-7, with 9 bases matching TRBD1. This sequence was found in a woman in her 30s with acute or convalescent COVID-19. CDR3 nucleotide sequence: TGCGCCAGCAGCCAGGATTCCGGGACAGGGTACTACGAGCAGTACTTC. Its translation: CASSQDSGTGYYEQYF.